The 16 T cell receptor beta chains below come from one sample, sequenced in a study of shared clonotypes between healthy human individuals. Repertoires were generated with immunoSEQ multiplex PCR, while TCRdb's copy carries only in-frame clones and drops some. The table lists some 200,000 clones, about 93% of them singletons. The sample consisted of naive CD4+ T cells sorted from blood. Indicated subset: CD45RA+ positively selected. The source of these receptors is a woman in her thirties in good health.

The chain carries TRBV29-1 and TRBJ1-1; D is undetermined. Trimming shortened V by 5 bases and J by 0 bases, and 10 bases separated the two germline ends. The germline V gene encodes CDR1 SQVTM and CDR2 ANQGSEA. The CDR3 has 13 residues. The CDR3 spells CSVREPVNTEAFF. In nucleotides, the CDR3 is TGCAGCGTTCGTGAACCGGTGAACACTGAAGCTTTCTTT. Looking up the rest from reference TRBV29-1 and TRBJ1-1 gives the full variable domain: SAVISQKPSRDICQRGTSLTIQCQVDSQVTMMFWYRQQPGQSLTLIATANQGSEATYESGFVIDKFPISRPNLTFSTLTVSNMSPEDSSIYLCSVREPVNTEAFFGQGTRLTVV.

The chain employs TRBV6-5 and TRBJ2-7, with TRBD1 matching over 7 bases. V lost 6 bases to trimming and J lost 0 bases; unmatched junction nucleotides: 5. Germline V gene sequence: CDR1 MNHEY, CDR2 SVGAGI. This CDR3 comprises 14 residues. The CDR3 loop is CASRQTGSSYEQYF. DNA of the CDR3: TGTGCCAGCAGGCAGACAGGGAGCTCCTACGAGCAGTACTTC.

The J gene is TRBJ2-7, the V gene TRBV4-1; either TRBD1 or TRBD2 may supply D (6 bases each). CDR3 length equals 14 residues. Germline CDR1 and CDR2: MGHRA and YSYEKL. V was pared by 1 base and J by 4 bases, with 11 bases between. The CDR3 reads CASSQVGGGYEQYF. CDR3 DNA: TGCGCCAGCAGCCAAGTAGGGGGAGGTTACGAGCAGTACTTC.

In regard to this clone: Additional DNA sequences in this sample encode the identical CDR3. This chain links TRBV28 with TRBJ2-7; D gene unclear. The V and J ends lost 1 base and 4 bases respectively, with 2 bases between them. Germline V gives CDR1 MDHEN, CDR2 SYDVKM. The CDR3 has 11 amino acids. The CDR3 DNA reads TGTGCCAGCAGTTTATATTACGAGCAGTACTTC. This translates into CASSLYYEQYF.

This clone was seen a handful of times. CDR3 sequence: CASRAWTAHGYTF. The CDR3 DNA reads as TGCGCCAGCAGGGCCTGGACGGCTCATGGCTACACCTTC. V usage is TRBV5-1 and J usage is TRBJ1-2; D is unclear. Trimming took 5 bases from V and 6 from J, leaving 14 bases between them. Germline V CDR1 and CDR2: SGHRS, YFSETQ. The CDR3 loop spans 13 amino acids.

V usage is TRBV29-1 and J usage is TRBJ1-5, with 9 bases aligning to TRBD1. CDR1 SQVTM and CDR2 ANQGSEA come from the germline V gene. Unmatched junction bases numbered 0, after V lost 4 bases and J lost 5 bases. The CDR3 sequence is 12 residues long. Here the CDR3 DNA reads TGCAGCGTTGGACAGGGGGATCAGCCCCAGCATTTT. It translates to CSVGQGDQPQHF. The entire variable domain, with the rest obtained from reference TRBV29-1 and TRBJ1-5, is as follows: SAVISQKPSRDICQRGTSLTIQCQVDSQVTMMFWYRQQPGQSLTLIATANQGSEATYESGFVIDKFPISRPNLTFSTLTVSNMSPEDSSIYLCSVGQGDQPQHFGDGTRLSIL.

The CDR3 loop is CASLKDRGGQPQHF. In DNA, the CDR3 is TGTGCCAGCCTAAAGGACAGGGGCGGACAGCCCCAGCATTTT. This chain links TRBV18 with TRBJ1-5; 9 nucleotides line up with TRBD1. Trimming at V came to 8 bases and at J to 7 bases, leaving 9 bases not matched to a gene. This CDR3 is built from 14 residues. Germline V CDR1 and CDR2: KGHSH, LQKENI.

The genes are TRBV4-2 and TRBJ2-2, with D unresolved. The CDR3 is 14 amino acids. Per the germline V gene, CDR1 is LGHNA and CDR2 is YNFKEQ. V was cut by 6 bases and J by 4 bases, with 12 bases left in between. The CDR3 sequence is CASSSGSVTGELFF. CDR3 bases: TGTGCCAGCAGTTCAGGTTCGGTCACCGGGGAGCTGTTTTTT.

The chain combines TRBV20-1 with TRBJ2-1; D call uncertain. This CDR3 spans 11 amino acids. V was pared by 6 bases and J by 8 bases, with 11 bases between. CDR1 is DFQATT, CDR2 SNEGSKA, per germline (reference sequence). The chain's CDR3 is CSASWLDEQFF. The CDR3 bases are TGCAGTGCCTCATGGTTGGATGAGCAGTTCTTC.

This chain links TRBV5-1 with TRBJ2-7; 12 nucleotides line up with TRBD2. The ends lost 2 bases at V and 0 bases at J; junction bases unmatched: 9. The CDR3 loop spans 18 amino acids. CDR1 is SGHRS, CDR2 YFSETQ, per germline. The CDR3 DNA follows: TGCGCCAGCAGCTTCTCTAGCGGGAGGGTTCTTAGCTCCTACGAGCAGTACTTC. The encoded protein is CASSFSSGRVLSSYEQYF.

The V and J genes are TRBV18 and TRBJ2-7; D is possibly TRBD1 (6 bases). V lost 3 bases and J 1 base, leaving 13 bases between the germline ends. The CDR3 loop spans 15 amino acids. Germline-derived CDR1 and CDR2 are KGHSH and LQKENI. The DNA for the CDR3 is TGTGCCAGCTCACCCAACGGGGACACGTCCTACGAGCAGTACTTC. Translated: CASSPNGDTSYEQYF.

V usage is TRBV29-1 and J usage is TRBJ2-7; D unclear. This CDR3 has 15 residues. Between the trimmed V and J ends, which lost 1 base and 0 bases, there was a span of 13 bases. Looked up from germline, CDR1 is SQVTM and CDR2 is ANQGSEA. The chain's CDR3 is CSVEVRHRISYEQYF. In DNA form, the CDR3 reads TGCAGCGTTGAAGTTCGCCACCGTATCTCCTACGAGCAGTACTTC.

J is TRBJ2-3 and V is TRBV5-1, with 8 bases matching TRBD2. The CDR3 consists of 15 residues. The V gene end was trimmed by 4 bases and the J gene end by 3 bases; junction bases not matched to a gene: 7. CDR1 is SGHRS and CDR2 is YFSETQ in the germline V gene. The CDR3 nucleotides read TGCGCCAGCAGCGGGAGCGGGAGTGGGACAGATACGCAGTATTTT. Residues: CASSGSGSGTDTQYF.

This rearrangement joins TRBV7-8 to TRBJ2-3; perhaps D is TRBD1 or TRBD2 (5 bases each). CDR1 is SGHVS and CDR2 is FQNEAQ in the germline V gene. V was trimmed by 5 bases and J by 6 bases, leaving 15 bases between them. The CDR3 is made up of 14 amino acids. The CDR3 DNA is TGTGCCAGCAGCCTGGGACGTCGGAGGGATACGCAGTATTTT. As protein: CASSLGRRRDTQYF.

The rearrangement joins TRBV2 to TRBJ2-1, with TRBD2 identical over 7 bases. The trim removed 6 bases at V and 2 bases at J, leaving 1 base unmatched. This CDR3 contains 13 residues. The germline gives CDR1 SNHLY, CDR2 FYNNEI. CDR3 coding DNA: TGTGCCAGCAGGGGGGGGACCTACAATGAGCAGTTCTTC. Its translation: CASRGGTYNEQFF.

The chain is built from TRBV10-1 and TRBJ2-5; D is unresolved. Near its end, the DNA agrees better with TRBJ2-7, so the J call may be wrong. Germline CDR1 and CDR2: WNHNN and SYGVQD (reference sequence). The CDR3 has 14 residues. The CDR3 bases are TGCGCCAGCAGTGATTCCCCGGCAGGCTACGAGCAGTACTTC. It specifies CASSDSPAGYEQYF.